This TCR beta chain was retrieved from a study of blood T cells in healthy people across ages. Findings and limits, study-wide: Age brought a roughly linear fall in TCR beta diversity measured per million T cells.

Primers used in a second PCR of roughly 6 to 11 cycles were a sample-barcoded 5' primer and a J-beta primer mix. A single record per CDR3 protein comes from TCRdb applying MiXCR to the 5' RACE reads. The top ten clones hold under 20% of a sample with approximately 850,000 distinct CDR3 sequences, around 42% of them seen once. The CDR3 has 15 residues. Points on this clonotype: Its cognate antigen is unknown. An end of the junction does not agree with germline; a read error may underlie this.

The receptor's source is a man in his sixties in good health. The chain has TRBV12-3 or TRBV12-4 and TRBJ1-5, with TRBD1 as a possible D gene (6 bases). Sequenced: blood. For the CDR3, the DNA is TGTGCCAGCGGTTTAGTGGTGGGGGGCAATCAGCCTCAGCATTTT. It is translated as CASGLVVGGNQPQHF.